This T cell receptor beta chain is from a study of PD-1 blockade in classical Hodgkin lymphoma. Background on the study: Intravenous nivolumab at 3 mg/kg was given to patients every 2 weeks. Study outcomes and limitations: TCR diversity rose significantly by C4D1 in CD4+ but not CD8+ cells. Individuals initiating nivolumab under 1 year after ASCT were excluded. Still unresolved is the cause of the repertoire differences, which may be disease activity or prior therapy.

Indicated time point: cycle 4 day 1 (C4D1), after 5 to 7 weeks of nivolumab. Autologous stem cell transplantation was followed by relapse in every patient, and brentuximab vedotin exposure varied. Germline trimming cut 6 bases from V and 7 bases from J; bases unmatched to any gene: 11. Germline loops: CDR1 SGHDN, CDR2 FVKESK. The CDR3 contains 14 residues. Produced via immunoSEQ multiplex PCR; TCRdb's table is partial and in-frame only. The sample includes around 40,000 clones, over 65% of them seen just once. Comment on this clone: Its target is unknown.

Source: peripheral blood mononuclear cells (PBMCs), taken before the fourth cycle of nivolumab. The rearrangement joins TRBV14 to TRBJ1-1, with 7 positions matching TRBD1. The source of this sequence is a human donor with classical Hodgkin lymphoma. The CDR3 loop reads CASRKGTGVGEAFF. CDR3 DNA sequence: TGTGCCAGCAGGAAAGGTACAGGGGTAGGTGAAGCTTTCTTT.